What follows are 30 T cell receptor beta chains derived from one specimen sequenced in a study of TIL therapy for anti-PD-1-resistant metastatic lung cancer. The immunoSEQ assay was v3. Clones were read by immunoSEQ multiplex PCR, and TCRdb kept only the in-frame ones, dropping some. The sample yields about 60,000 clones, about 69% seen once. The time point denotes: pre-treatment sample, taken before nivolumab and TIL therapy. The sample in question was blood, obtained at baseline. The receptors derive from a person aged 25-85 years with non-small cell lung cancer.

The V and J genes are TRBV15 and TRBJ2-5, with D perhaps TRBD2 (6 bases). V was shortened by 5 bases and J by 5 bases, with 12 bases between the two germline ends. This CDR3 is 13 amino acids long. The germline V gene encodes CDR1 LNHNV and CDR2 YYDKDF (reference sequence). CDR3 nucleotide sequence: TGTGCCACCAGCCCCCGGAGGGGCGAGACCCAGTACTTC. As protein: CATSPRRGETQYF.

The chain couples TRBV7-9 to TRBJ2-3; 12 positions match TRBD2. The V gene end was trimmed by 2 bases and the J gene end by 6 bases; junction bases not matched to a gene: 12. There are 18 residues in the CDR3. CDR1 is SEHNR, CDR2 FQNEAQ, per germline (reference sequence). The CDR3 loop is CASSLRLAGGYHMDTQYF. The DNA of the CDR3 is TGTGCCAGCAGCTTAAGGCTAGCGGGGGGGTATCACATGGATACGCAGTATTTT. Using reference TRBV7-9 and TRBJ2-3 for the parts outside the CDR3, the full variable domain is DTGVSQNPRHKITKRGQNVTFRCDPISEHNRLYWYRQTLGQGPEFLTYFQNEAQLEKSRLLSDRFSAERPKGSFSTLEIQRTEQGDSAMYLCASSLRLAGGYHMDTQYFGPGTRLTVL.

The gene calls are TRBV5-1 and TRBJ2-7; 10 bases are a match to TRBD2. Trimming removed 6 bases from V and 6 bases from J; junction bases left unmatched: 9. Germline CDR1 reads SGHRS; CDR2 reads YFSETQ. The CDR3 contains 14 residues. CDR3 loop: CASKPLAGDFEQYF. CDR3 nucleotides: TGCGCCAGCAAACCTCTAGCGGGAGACTTCGAGCAGTACTTC.

This rearrangement joins TRBV30 to TRBJ2-7; 9 bases line up with TRBD2. V lost 7 bases to trimming and J lost 6 bases; unmatched junction nucleotides: 10. The CDR3 length is 13 residues. CDR1 GTSNPN and CDR2 SVGIG come from the germline V gene (reference sequence). Here the CDR3 DNA reads TGTGCCTACAACCGGCGGCGGGAGGGCGAGCAGTACTTC. Translated, it gives CAYNRRREGEQYF.

V is TRBV6-1 and J is TRBJ2-1; possible D gene TRBD2, 5 bases. This CDR3 contains 13 residues. CDR1 and CDR2 (germline): MNHNS, SASEGT. Trimming shortened V by 5 bases and J by 1 base, and 6 bases separated the two germline ends. The CDR3 sequence: CASSPGSYNEQFF. The CDR3 DNA is TGTGCCAGCAGTCCGGGGTCCTACAATGAGCAGTTCTTC.

This clone was seen once. The V gene is TRBV5-5, the J gene TRBJ2-7; no clear D gene. Trimming took 1 base from V and 3 from J, leaving 14 bases between them. Germline CDR1 SGHKS, CDR2 YYEKEE (reference sequence). This CDR3 region has 15 residues. DNA of the CDR3: TGTGCCAGCAGCTTGATCTCAGGAGCCAACTACGAGCAGTACTTC. Its translation: CASSLISGANYEQYF.

This clone rates as medium-sized. The chain employs TRBV29-1 and TRBJ1-1; TRBD1 is a possible D gene (6 bases). Trimming left V 8 bases short and J 4 bases short, with 20 bases between. This CDR3 spans 14 amino acids. Germline-derived CDR1 and CDR2 are SQVTM and ANQGSEA. The CDR3 loop reads CSMLSGAAITEAFF. The CDR3, as DNA: TGCAGCATGTTATCGGGGGCCGCCATCACTGAAGCTTTCTTT.

The CDR3 here is CASSLVWRALGTQYF. The CDR3 nucleotides are TGTGCCAGCAGCTTAGTTTGGCGGGCCCTCGGGACCCAGTACTTC. The genes are TRBV7-2 and TRBJ2-5; D may be TRBD2 (5 bases). Trimming took 1 base from V and 7 from J, leaving 16 bases between them. The CDR3 sequence is 15 residues long. Germline lookup yields CDR1 SGHTA and CDR2 FQGNSA.

Details on this clone: Its ends do not fully match the called genes, so a read error is possible. The CDR3 loop reads CASSSGTRNSNEQFF. The CDR3 nucleotides are TGTGCCAGTAGTTCCGGGACTAGGAACTCCAATGAGCAGTTCTTC. The V call is TRBV6-5, the J call TRBJ2-1; TRBD2 matches at 8 bases. This CDR3 has 15 residues. Germline CDR1 reads MNHEY; CDR2 reads SVGAGI.

The V call is TRBV30, the J call TRBJ1-2; no clear D gene. V lost 1 base to trimming and J lost 7 bases, with 16 bases between them. This CDR3 is 14 amino acids long. The germline gives CDR1 GTSNPN, CDR2 SVGIG (reference sequence). The CDR3: CAWSGVSGVGGYTF. CDR3 coding DNA: TGTGCCTGGAGTGGTGTATCCGGGGTAGGTGGCTACACCTTC.

V usage is TRBV5-8 and J usage is TRBJ1-1, with TRBD1 as a possible D gene (5 bases). The V gene lost 4 bases and the J gene lost 12 bases, with 19 bases spanning the gap. The CDR3 runs 13 residues. Germline V gene lookup returns CDR1 SGHTS and CDR2 YDEGEE. The CDR3, as DNA: TGTGCCAGCAGCCGGGACGGTCGTGGAAAGACTTTCTTT. It codes for CASSRDGRGKTFF.

The chain is built from TRBV18 and TRBJ2-2, with 13 bases fitting TRBD2. The CDR3 is 17 amino acids. Germline V gives CDR1 KGHSH, CDR2 LQKENI. After removal of 2 bases from V and 7 bases from J, the junction contained 7 bases not matched to a gene. The CDR3 region has the DNA TGTGCCAGCTCACCAAGGACTAGCGGGGGACTCGGCGGGGAGCTGTTTTTT. As protein: CASSPRTSGGLGGELFF.

The chain uses TRBV28 and TRBJ2-1; D ambiguous. CDR3 length: 11 residues. V was trimmed by 2 bases and J by 13 bases, leaving 9 bases between them. Germline V CDR1 and CDR2: MDHEN, SYDVKM. CDR3 protein: CASSLRTSQFF. CDR3 DNA: TGTGCCAGCAGTTTAAGGACCAGTCAGTTCTTC. The variable domain in full, with the rest retrieved from reference TRBV28 and TRBJ2-1, is DVKVTQSSRYLVKRTGEKVFLECVQDMDHENMFWYRQDPGLGLRLIYFSYDVKMKEKGDIPEGYSVSREKKERFSLILESASTNQTSMYLCASSLRTSQFFGPGTRLTVL.

This sequence joins TRBV2 and TRBJ2-1; D is ambiguous. CDR1 and CDR2 (germline): SNHLY, FYNNEI. The ends were cut back, 2 bases at V and 7 bases at J, with 15 bases in the middle. The CDR3 loop spans 15 amino acids. CDR3 sequence reads: CASSELGMVLNEQFF. The CDR3 bases are TGTGCCAGCAGTGAACTGGGGATGGTTTTAAATGAGCAGTTCTTC.

A single count supports this clone. The rearrangement links TRBV4-2 to TRBJ2-3; the match to TRBD2 covers 9 bases. J lost 2 bases, V lost 5 bases, and 8 bases had no gene match. The germline gives CDR1 LGHNA, CDR2 YNFKEQ. The CDR3 covers 16 residues. The CDR3 spells CASSLGGTSHTDTQYF. For the CDR3, the DNA is TGTGCCAGCAGCTTGGGTGGGACTAGCCACACAGATACGCAGTATTTT.

This rearrangement joins TRBV9 to TRBJ2-1; possible D gene TRBD2, 5 bases. V gave up 2 bases and J gave up 3 bases, with 15 bases separating them. The CDR3 length is 16 residues. Germline CDR1 is SGDLS and CDR2 is YYNGEE. This CDR3 reads CASSVGVGMNYNEQFF. In DNA form, the CDR3 reads TGTGCCAGCAGCGTGGGCGTCGGGATGAACTACAATGAGCAGTTCTTC.

The chain employs TRBV2 and TRBJ1-6; D may be TRBD1 (5 bases). The CDR3 runs 15 residues. Germline assignment: CDR1 SNHLY and CDR2 FYNNEI. Deletions cut 3 bases from V and 8 bases from J, with 14 bases between. The CDR3 loop is CASSDRESWDSPLHF. The CDR3 DNA is TGTGCCAGCAGTGACAGGGAGTCTTGGGATTCACCCCTCCACTTT.

The chain recombines TRBV2 with TRBJ1-5; 10 bases fit TRBD1. V shed 8 bases and J 0 bases; nucleotides not matched to a gene: 7. Germline CDR1 and CDR2: SNHLY and FYNNEI. The CDR3 has 16 amino acids. CDR3 protein: CASGRQGAGSNQPQHF. CDR3 DNA: TGTGCCAGCGGGAGACAGGGGGCAGGTAGCAATCAGCCCCAGCATTTT.

J is TRBJ2-1 and V is TRBV16, with D uncertain. The germline V gene has CDR1 KGHSY and CDR2 FQNENV. Trimming pared 2 bases from V and 3 bases from J, leaving 8 bases between. This CDR3 has 14 amino acids. In nucleotides, the CDR3 is TGTGCCAGCAGCCAAGGCCAAAACTACAATGAGCAGTTCTTC. Translation gives CASSQGQNYNEQFF.

This clone was seen only a few times. The chain is built from TRBV5-4 and TRBJ2-7, with 7 bases lining up with TRBD1. Germline-derived CDR1 and CDR2 are SGHNT and YYREEE (reference sequence). The J segment lost 0 bases and the V segment lost 5 bases, leaving 11 bases of the junction unmatched. This CDR3 region has 16 residues. The CDR3 DNA reads as TGTGCCAGCAGTCGGGAACCGGGACAGAACTCCTACGAGCAGTACTTC. Residues: CASSREPGQNSYEQYF. Using reference TRBV5-4 and TRBJ2-7 for the parts outside the CDR3, the full variable domain is ETGVTQSPTHLIKTRGQQVTLRCSSQSGHNTVSWYQQALGQGPQFIFQYYREEENGRGNFPPRFSGLQFPNYSSELNVNALELDDSALYLCASSREPGQNSYEQYFGPGTRLTVT.

This clone has only a few counts. In nucleotides, the CDR3 is TGCAGCGTGGAGGGGCTGATGACAAACACTGAAGCTTTCTTT. Translation: CSVEGLMTNTEAFF. The chain recombines TRBV29-1 with TRBJ1-1; D is possibly TRBD1 (5 bases). This CDR3 spans 14 amino acids. The germline gives CDR1 SQVTM, CDR2 ANQGSEA. The ends were cut back, 6 bases at V and 2 bases at J, with 16 bases in the middle.

This clone is a singleton in its sample. CDR3 sequence reads: CASSRPFLDRANNEQFF. The CDR3, as DNA: TGCGCCAGCAGTCGTCCATTTTTAGACAGGGCCAACAATGAGCAGTTCTTC. The chain combines TRBV23-1 with TRBJ2-1; 7 bases are shared with TRBD1. TRBV23-1 is filed as an ORF, its function uncertain. The CDR3 has 17 residues. V lost 4 bases to trimming and J lost 5 bases; unmatched junction nucleotides: 14.

This clone occurred a few times. V and J are TRBV29-1 and TRBJ2-2, with D perhaps matching TRBD1 (5 bases). Deletions cut 3 bases from V and 5 bases from J, with 10 bases between. In germline, CDR1 is SQVTM, CDR2 ANQGSEA. CDR3 size: 13 residues. For the CDR3, the DNA is TGCAGCGTTGAGCGCAGGGATACCGGGGAGCTGTTTTTT. Encoded protein: CSVERRDTGELFF.

The gene calls are TRBV4-1 and TRBJ1-3, with no clear D. V was pared by 1 base and J by 2 bases, with 9 bases between. This CDR3 has 15 amino acids. Germline CDR1 is MGHRA and CDR2 is YSYEKL. CDR3 region: CASSQAILPGNTIYF. CDR3 sequence (DNA): TGCGCCAGCAGCCAAGCCATCCTTCCTGGAAACACCATATATTTT.

This clone was seen more than once but under ten times. V gene TRBV2 combines with J gene TRBJ2-5, with 8 positions matching TRBD1. The CDR3 contains 15 residues. Germline loops: CDR1 SNHLY, CDR2 FYNNEI. V lost 2 bases and J lost 5; bases outside the gene matches: 7. The CDR3 bases are TGTGCCAGCAGTGAATTTCGGACAGGGTTGGAGACCCAGTACTTC. This translates into CASSEFRTGLETQYF.

The chain joins TRBV7-9 to TRBJ2-7; D not certain. The CDR3 extends over 13 amino acids. CDR1 SEHNR and CDR2 FQNEAQ come from the germline V gene (reference sequence). The V end lost 2 bases, the J end lost 5 bases, and 10 bases lay between the germline ends. The CDR3 reads CASSLSAGDEQYF. The DNA for the CDR3 is TGTGCCAGCAGCTTAAGTGCCGGAGACGAGCAGTACTTC.

The rearrangement joins TRBV11-3 to TRBJ2-2, with D perhaps TRBD2 (6 bases). Per the germline V gene, CDR1 is SGHNT and CDR2 is YENEEA. This CDR3 region has 14 residues. Trimming left V 9 bases short and J 4 bases short, with 15 bases between. The CDR3 here is CASGRRGITGELFF. The CDR3 region has the DNA TGTGCCAGTGGCCGACGGGGGATCACCGGGGAGCTGTTTTTT. Full variable domain (remainder filled in from reference TRBV11-3 and TRBJ2-2): EAGVVQSPRYKIIEKKQPVAFWCNPISGHNTLYWYLQNLGQGPELLIRYENEEAVDDSQLPKDRFSAERLKGVDSTLKIQPAELGDSAVYLCASGRRGITGELFFGEGSRLTVL.

This clone was seen a handful of times. The rearrangement links TRBV5-1 to TRBJ2-2; TRBD2 agrees at 11 bases. The V gene end was trimmed by 3 bases and the J gene end by 7 bases; junction bases not matched to a gene: 14. CDR1 SGHRS and CDR2 YFSETQ come from the germline V gene. This CDR3 has 18 residues. CDR3 in amino acids: CASSSTPTSGSFGGELFF. The DNA of the CDR3 is TGCGCCAGCAGCTCCACCCCAACTAGCGGGAGTTTCGGCGGGGAGCTGTTTTTT.

J is TRBJ1-5 and V is TRBV5-3; a weak D match, TRBD1 (5 bases). TRBV5-3 is annotated as an ORF whose role is uncertain. There are 18 residues in the CDR3. V lost 1 base to trimming and J lost 1 base, with 18 bases between them. CDR3 amino acids: CARSLWLSGTGSNQPQHF. Written as DNA, the CDR3 is TGTGCCAGAAGCTTGTGGTTGTCAGGGACGGGGAGCAATCAGCCCCAGCATTTT.

The V call is TRBV4-1, the J call TRBJ2-5; TRBD2 might be the D (6 bases). The CDR3 length is 15 residues. Trimming pared 4 bases from V and 5 bases from J, leaving 17 bases between. Germline CDR1 reads MGHRA; CDR2 reads YSYEKL. CDR3 in amino acids: CASSPTRDFWETQYF. The CDR3 DNA reads as TGCGCCAGCAGCCCAACGAGGGACTTCTGGGAGACCCAGTACTTC.